The present TCR beta chain was sequenced within a study of cytomegalovirus exposure and HLA in healthy donors. Study-level information: A prior study identified just under 120 million unique TCR beta sequences from some 200 million T cells. Study results and caveats: In a later analysis, TCR beta V- and J-gene trimming was associated with a missense DCLRE1C variant.

PCR amplification relied on 60 Vbeta primers (plus 13 Jbeta primers). The protocol was immunoSEQ multiplex PCR, while the TCRdb copy is restricted to in-frame clones and leaves out a portion. The sample lists over 80,000 clones; roughly 79% were seen once. The ends lost 0 bases at V and 2 bases at J; junction bases unmatched: 23. This CDR3 region has 22 residues. CDR1 MGHRA and CDR2 YSYEKL come from the germline V gene. Regarding this clone: Its antigen is still unknown.

The chain employs TRBV4-1 and TRBJ2-3; 7 bases map to TRBD2. This TCR derives from a female donor in good health and CMV-seropositive. Sequencing was performed on PBMCs. The CDR3 sequence is CASSQEESSGTTLLKYTDTQYF. CDR3 DNA sequence: TGCGCCAGCAGCCAAGAGGAGTCTAGCGGAACTACACTGCTAAAATACACAGATACGCAGTATTTT.